The rows below give T cell receptor beta chains drawn from one sample of a study of blood T cell repertoires in COVID-19. The assay was immunoSEQ multiplex PCR, and TCRdb's table has in-frame clones only and misses some. Among 180,000 or so clones, about 85% were seen once, and the ten largest hold 5% to 8%. The sequencing input was PBMCs or T cells enriched from blood (not recorded which). Receptors were obtained from a man in his forties or fifties who had recovered from COVID-19. The CDR3 runs from the conserved cysteine through the conserved F or W. The D gene is left open where the match is weak. Clone size is stated in some rows and not others, as once, few, many or a class when expanded.

cdr3_length clone_size j_call v_call d_call cdr3_nt cdr3_aa
16 NA TRBJ1-2 TRBV15 NA TGTGCCACCAGCAGTTCCGGGGATCACTCTACTCGTGGCTACACCTTC CATSSSGDHSTRGYTF
16 NA TRBJ2-4 TRBV11-2 TRBD2 TGTGCCAGCAGCTTAAGCAGCGGGGCTTCCAAAAACATTCAGTACTTC CASSLSSGASKNIQYF
13 NA TRBJ2-3 TRBV6-5 NA TGTGCCAGCATTAGCCCTTACACAGATACGCAGTATTTT CASISPYTDTQYF
16 NA TRBJ1-6 TRBV6-5 NA TGTGCCAGCAGTTACTCAAGGGGCGCATATAATTCACCCCTCCACTTT CASSYSRGAYNSPLHF
14 NA TRBJ1-1 TRBV28 NA TGTGCCAGCAGCTTGACAGGTACCAACACTGAAGCTTTCTTT CASSLTGTNTEAFF
17 NA TRBJ2-3 TRBV30 TRBD2 TGTGCCTGGAGTCTAAAGAGAACTAGCGGGGCTAAAGATACGCAGTATTTT CAWSLKRTSGAKDTQYF
17 NA TRBJ1-2 TRBV12-5 NA TGTGCTAGTGGTTTGGAGACTGGCTCAGGGGCCCACTATGGCTACACCTTC CASGLETGSGAHYGYTF
15 NA TRBJ2-2 TRBV5-4 TRBD1 TGTGCCAGCAGCGGGGACAGTGAATTCACCGGGGAGCTGTTTTTT CASSGDSEFTGELFF
17 NA TRBJ1-5 TRBV28 TRBD1 TGTGCCAGCAGCTCCTCTGCACAGGGGAATAGCAATCAGCCCCAGCATTTT CASSSSAQGNSNQPQHF
17 NA TRBJ2-7 TRBV7-9 TRBD2 TGTGCCAGCAGCTTATCTCTCAAGGCTAGCGGGAGGTACGAGCAGTACTTC CASSLSLKASGRYEQYF
14 NA TRBJ1-1 TRBV10-2 NA TGCGCCAGCTCCCCGACGGGGGGCAAGGGTGAAGCTTTCTTT CASSPTGGKGEAFF
15 NA TRBJ1-2 TRBV27 NA TGTGCCAGCAGTTTGACGGGGGGCGACTTTTATGGCTACACCTTC CASSLTGGDFYGYTF
15 NA TRBJ2-5 TRBV7-6 TRBD2 TGTGCCAGCAGCAGCGGGGTCCGCGATCGTGGGACCCAGTACTTC CASSSGVRDRGTQYF
12 NA TRBJ1-4 TRBV2 NA TGTGCCAGCGGGTCAGGGTGGGAAAAACTGTTTTTT CASGSGWEKLFF
14 NA TRBJ1-2 TRBV2 NA TGTGCCAGCAGAATAGCATTCCTTAACTATGGCTACACCTTC CASRIAFLNYGYTF
14 few TRBJ2-1 TRBV2 TRBD1 TGTGCCACCTCGGGACAGGTGGTGCTCAATGAGCAGTTCTTC CATSGQVVLNEQFF
15 NA TRBJ1-6 TRBV2 NA TGTGCCACCTCTATCCGGGGAACGTTCGGTTCACCCCTCCACTTT CATSIRGTFGSPLHF
14 once TRBJ1-4 TRBV19 NA TGTGCCAGTAGATCTGGACAAGCTAATGAAAAACTGTTTTTT CASRSGQANEKLFF
13 NA TRBJ2-7 TRBV5-6 NA TGTGCCAGCAGCCAGCGGGCCGCCTACGAGCAGTACTTC CASSQRAAYEQYF
16 NA TRBJ1-1 TRBV9 NA TGTGCCAGCAGCGTAGGACCAGACACCCGGAACACTGAAGCTTTCTTT CASSVGPDTRNTEAFF
15 NA TRBJ1-1 TRBV7-9 NA TGTGCCAGCAGTTCTTGGTCGGGGATGAACACTGAAGCTTTCTTT CASSSWSGMNTEAFF
15 NA TRBJ2-2 TRBV9 TRBD2 TGTGCCAGCAGCCCCAGCGGGGCGAACACCGGGGAGCTGTTTTTT CASSPSGANTGELFF
14 NA TRBJ2-3 TRBV6-1 TRBD2 TGTGCCAGCAGTGAAGCGGGGGGGACAGATACGCAGTATTTT CASSEAGGTDTQYF
17 NA TRBJ2-5 TRBV19 TRBD2 TGTGCCAGTAGCCTCGGACTAGCGGCAACATTCCAAGAGACCCAGTACTTC CASSLGLAATFQETQYF
15 once TRBJ2-1 TRBV19 TRBD1 TGTGCCACCAGGAACCGGGACAGAAAGTACAATGAGCAGTTCTTC CATRNRDRKYNEQFF
13 NA TRBJ1-2 TRBV29-1 NA TGCAGCGTTGGCGGAGGGGAGGGCTATGGCTACACCTTC CSVGGGEGYGYTF
15 NA TRBJ1-1 TRBV5-1 NA TGCGCCAGCAGCTTGGACCGTAGGCCGGGGACTGAAGCTTTCTTT CASSLDRRPGTEAFF
18 NA TRBJ1-5 TRBV19 TRBD1 TGTGCCAGTTCAGGGAGCGGGACAGGGCGATATAGCAATCAGCCCCAGCATTTT CASSGSGTGRYSNQPQHF
15 NA TRBJ1-3 TRBV28 NA TGTGCCAGCAGTTTTAAGCCAGGGACTGGAAACACCATATATTTT CASSFKPGTGNTIYF
14 NA TRBJ1-1 TRBV14 NA TGTGCCAGCAGCCAAATAGCGAAGAACACTGAAGCTTTCTTT CASSQIAKNTEAFF
17 once TRBJ1-6 TRBV4-1 NA TGCGCCAGCAGCCAAGAAACAAGGACAGCTTACAATTCACCCCTCCACTTT CASSQETRTAYNSPLHF
14 NA TRBJ1-6 TRBV19 NA TGTGCCAGTAAGAGCACCTCCTATAATTCACCCCTCCACTTT CASKSTSYNSPLHF
13 few TRBJ1-1 TRBV3-1/TRBV3-2 NA TGTGCCAGCAGCCGGGGCGGGAACACTGAAGCTTTCTTT CASSRGGNTEAFF
12 NA TRBJ2-7 TRBV7-8 NA TGTGCCAGCAGCCTACTCCTGGACGAGCAGTACTTC CASSLLLDEQYF
15 NA TRBJ2-7 TRBV11-2 NA TGTGCCAGCAGCCTAGAGGTTGGCAGGTCCTACGAGCAGTACTTC CASSLEVGRSYEQYF
13 few TRBJ1-5 TRBV6-5 NA TGTGCCAGCAGTTACTCGATCGGGCAGCCCCAGCATTTT CASSYSIGQPQHF
15 NA TRBJ1-6 TRBV9 TRBD1 TGTGCCAGCAGCTACCGGACAGGGGGTAATTCACCCCTCCACTTT CASSYRTGGNSPLHF
16 NA TRBJ2-7 TRBV27 NA TGTGCCAGCAGCTCCACCCCCGGGACAAACACCTACGAGCAGTACTTC CASSSTPGTNTYEQYF
18 few TRBJ2-7 TRBV23-1 TRBD1 TGCGCCAGCAGTCCACGGAGAAGGGGACAGGGGTCCTTCTACGAGCAGTACTTC CASSPRRRGQGSFYEQYF
14 NA TRBJ2-4 TRBV6-5 NA TGTGCCAGCAGTCCCCGGCAGGTTGGAAACATTCAGTACTTC CASSPRQVGNIQYF
15 once TRBJ1-5 TRBV4-1 NA TGCGCCAGCAGCCAAGAGAGGGTAGGGGGGGGGCCCCAGCATTTT CASSQERVGGGPQHF
13 NA TRBJ1-2 TRBV5-8 NA TGTGCCAGCAGCTCGACAGATAACTATGGCTACACCTTC CASSSTDNYGYTF
20 NA TRBJ1-5 TRBV30 TRBD1 TGTGCCTGGAGTCGCCACACAGGGGGAAAAGGGTTTGGTAGCAATCAGCCCCAGCATTTT CAWSRHTGGKGFGSNQPQHF
13 NA TRBJ2-7 TRBV6-5 NA TGTGCCAGCAGAACCCCGGGAGTCTACGAGCAGTACTTC CASRTPGVYEQYF
17 NA TRBJ1-1 TRBV10-3 TRBD1 TGTGCCATCAGTGAGGGGACAGGGGGCATAGGGAAGACTGAAGCTTTCTTT CAISEGTGGIGKTEAFF
13 NA TRBJ1-1 TRBV19 TRBD1 TGTGCCAGTAGTCAACAGGGGGGGACTGAAGCTTTCTTT CASSQQGGTEAFF
19 NA TRBJ1-3 TRBV7-9 TRBD1 TGTGCCAGCAGCCCCCGGGACAGGGGGCCTAAAGTCTTTGGAAACACCATATATTTT CASSPRDRGPKVFGNTIYF
16 NA TRBJ2-7 TRBV29-1 NA TGCAGCCCCTTGAAAGGTTACGGACACTTTGTCTACGAGCAGTACTTC CSPLKGYGHFVYEQYF
15 NA TRBJ1-1 TRBV3-1/TRBV3-2 TRBD1 TGTGCCAGCAGCCTATCCGGGACAGGGAGAACTGAAGCTTTCTTT CASSLSGTGRTEAFF
13 NA TRBJ1-2 TRBV19 NA TGTGCCAGTACCCAGGGTTGGGGCGAAGGCTACACCTTC CASTQGWGEGYTF
15 NA TRBJ1-1 TRBV5-1 NA TGCGCCAGCAGCTTGGAATCAGGGATGAACACTGAAGCTTTCTTT CASSLESGMNTEAFF
13 NA TRBJ1-6 TRBV30 TRBD1 TGTGCCTGGAGTGGACAGGGCAATTCACCCCTCCACTTT CAWSGQGNSPLHF
13 NA TRBJ2-6 TRBV2 TRBD2 TGTGCCAGCACCCCATGGGGGGGCAACGTCCTGACTTTC CASTPWGGNVLTF
13 NA TRBJ2-7 TRBV19 NA TGTGCCAGTAGTAACCCAGGGCCGTACGAGCAGTACTTC CASSNPGPYEQYF
17 NA TRBJ2-1 TRBV19 TRBD2 TGTGCCAGTAGTATTCCCCCGGGAGGGACGGCAGGCAATGAGCAGTTCTTC CASSIPPGGTAGNEQFF
14 NA TRBJ2-2 TRBV9 NA TGTGCCAGCAGCGTAGCGCAGGGAACCGGGGAGCTGTTTTTT CASSVAQGTGELFF